These 14 T cell receptor beta chains were sequenced from one sample in a study of T cell responses to AZD1222 COVID-19 vaccine. The method was immunoSEQ multiplex PCR; TCRdb's version includes in-frame clones alone and lacks a portion of them. This table holds 69,000 or so clones, nearly 90% found once. Here the sequenced sample was peripheral blood, taken 28 days after the second AZD1222 dose. All receptors come from an adult who received the AZD1222 COVID-19 vaccine.

The count of this clone is one. The rearrangement uses TRBV19 and TRBJ1-6; TRBD1 matches 9 bases. The CDR3 length is 14 residues. V was pared by 10 bases and J by 14 bases, with 15 bases of the junction left unmatched. Germline V lookup: CDR1 LNHDA, CDR2 SQIVND (reference sequence). CDR3 sequence: CATRDRVRSGALHF. The CDR3 DNA sequence: TGTGCCACCCGGGACAGGGTACGGAGTGGGGCCCTCCACTTT.

The J gene is TRBJ2-3, the V gene TRBV5-4; 9 bases are shared with TRBD2. This CDR3 has 17 residues. Germline CDR1 SGHNT, CDR2 YYREEE (reference sequence). V lost 0 bases and J lost 6; bases outside the gene matches: 11. The CDR3 nucleotides are TGTGCCAGCAGCTTGGCCCTGACTAGCGGTGGGGTGGATACGCAGTATTTT. It specifies CASSLALTSGGVDTQYF.

The chain links TRBV4-3 to TRBJ1-2; 12 bases are shared with TRBD1. With 8 bases clipped from V and 7 bases from J, the junction kept 8 bases outside the gene matches. The CDR3 runs 14 residues. The germline V gene has CDR1 LGHNA and CDR2 YSLEER. In nucleotides, the CDR3 is TGCGCCAGCGGACCGGGACAGGGGGCTTTTGGCTACACCTTC. Residues: CASGPGQGAFGYTF.

In nucleotides, the CDR3 is TGTGCCAGCAGCGAAGCCTCTAGCGGGAGTTTCAATGAGCAGTTCTTC. It specifies CASSEASSGSFNEQFF. The chain couples TRBV7-8 to TRBJ2-1; 10 nucleotides align to TRBD2. The V gene end was trimmed by 5 bases and the J gene end by 6 bases; junction bases not matched to a gene: 10. This CDR3 contains 16 residues. Germline V gene data show CDR1 as SGHVS and CDR2 as FQNEAQ. The full variable domain, its missing parts supplied by reference TRBV7-8 and TRBJ2-1, is GAGVSQSPRYKVAKRGQDVALRCDPISGHVSLFWYQQALGQGPEFLTYFQNEAQLDKSGLPSDRFFAERPEGSVSTLKIQRTQQEDSAVYLCASSEASSGSFNEQFFGPGTRLTVL.

The chain has TRBV5-1 and TRBJ2-3, with TRBD2 matching 7 bases. The germline CDR1 and CDR2 sequences are SGHRS and YFSETQ. The CDR3 sequence is 14 residues long. V dropped 2 bases and J dropped 3; count of bases not matched to a gene: 3. The chain's CDR3 is CASSFAGETDTQYF. The DNA of the CDR3 is TGCGCCAGCAGCTTTGCGGGGGAAACAGATACGCAGTATTTT.

The chain couples TRBV30 to TRBJ1-5; TRBD1 agrees at 8 bases. This CDR3 is 14 amino acids long. Germline loops: CDR1 GTSNPN, CDR2 SVGIG (reference sequence). V shed 3 bases and J 6 bases; nucleotides not matched to a gene: 7. CDR3 sequence (DNA): TGTGCCTGGAGCCATGGACAGGGAGGTCAGCCCCAGCATTTT. This translates into CAWSHGQGGQPQHF. Based on the CDR3 plus reference TRBV30 and TRBJ1-5, the full variable domain is SQTIHQWPATLVQPVGSPLSLECTVEGTSNPNLYWYRQAAGRGLQLLFYSVGIGQISSEVPQNLSASRPQDRQFILSSKKLLLSDSGFYLCAWSHGQGGQPQHFGDGTRLSIL.

V usage is TRBV9 and J usage is TRBJ1-4; D not certain. Germline V gene sequence: CDR1 SGDLS, CDR2 YYNGEE. V was cut by 3 bases and J by 8 bases, with 11 bases left in between. This CDR3 has 13 residues. The CDR3, as DNA: TGTGCCAGCAGCGCCCTCCCGGGGGAAAAACTGTTTTTT. This sequence encodes CASSALPGEKLFF.

The rearrangement links TRBV5-4 to TRBJ1-1; D is undetermined. The CDR3 sequence is 12 residues long. In germline, CDR1 is SGHNT, CDR2 YYREEE (reference sequence). Deletions cut 6 bases from V and 1 base from J, with 7 bases between. CDR3 loop: CASKTGNTEAFF. The DNA for the CDR3 is TGTGCCAGCAAAACTGGGAACACTGAAGCTTTCTTT.

The chain combines TRBV6-2 or TRBV6-3 with TRBJ2-3; the match to TRBD2 covers 13 bases. This CDR3 is 19 amino acids long. V shed 2 bases, J shed 2 bases, and the junction held 10 bases outside the gene matches. Germline CDR1 is MNHEY and CDR2 is SVGEGT. CDR3 sequence: CASSYPSLGLAGNTDTQYF. The CDR3 bases are TGTGCCAGCAGTTACCCCTCGTTGGGACTAGCGGGGAACACAGATACGCAGTATTTT.

The chain uses TRBV18 and TRBJ1-3, with D possibly TRBD1 on 5 matching bases. Trimming removed 3 bases at V and 7 bases at J, with 13 bases between. Germline V gene lookup returns CDR1 KGHSH and CDR2 LQKENI. This CDR3 is 14 amino acids long. The CDR3 region has the DNA TGTGCCAGCTCACCTAGTAAGGGACGGAACACCATATATTTT. This translates into CASSPSKGRNTIYF. Complete variable domain (other parts from reference TRBV18 and TRBJ1-3): NAGVMQNPRHLVRRRGQEARLRCSPMKGHSHVYWYRQLPEEGLKFMVYLQKENIIDESGMPKERFSAEFPKEGPSILRIQQVVRGDSAAYFCASSPSKGRNTIYFGEGSWLTVV.

This clone occurred a few times. The rearrangement uses TRBV12-3 or TRBV12-4 and TRBJ2-1; D might be TRBD1 or TRBD2, each matching 5 bases. The V end lost 6 bases, the J end lost 7 bases, and 10 bases lay between the germline ends. This CDR3 has 12 amino acids. CDR3 in amino acids: CASRGDGNEQFF. As DNA, the CDR3 is TGTGCCAGCAGGGGGGATGGGAATGAGCAGTTCTTC.

The sample holds one count of this clone. The rearrangement joins TRBV18 to TRBJ2-7, with 11 bases identical to TRBD2. CDR1 and CDR2 (germline): KGHSH, LQKENI. The CDR3 contains 15 residues. V trimming: 4 bases; J trimming: 7 bases; junction bases outside the gene matches: 9. The CDR3 region has the DNA TGTGCCAGCTCACTCGCTAGCGGGGGGCTTGGGGAGCAGTACTTC. Its translation: CASSLASGGLGEQYF.

The V call is TRBV5-5, the J call TRBJ1-5, with TRBD1 as a possible D gene (5 bases). The CDR3 runs 14 residues. The ends were cut back, 5 bases at V and 0 bases at J, with 9 bases in the middle. In germline, CDR1 is SGHKS, CDR2 YYEKEE (reference sequence). The CDR3 loop is CASRIGHSNQPQHF. The CDR3 DNA reads as TGTGCCAGCAGGATCGGACATAGCAATCAGCCCCAGCATTTT.

This chain links TRBV2 with TRBJ1-2, with a possible D match to TRBD1 (6 bases). Germline values: CDR1 SNHLY, CDR2 FYNNEI. V dropped 11 bases and J dropped 5 bases, with 21 bases sitting between them. This CDR3 spans 14 amino acids. CDR3 bases: TGTGCCTTACAACGGACAGAATGGGGATATGGCTACACCTTC. Translated: CALQRTEWGYGYTF.